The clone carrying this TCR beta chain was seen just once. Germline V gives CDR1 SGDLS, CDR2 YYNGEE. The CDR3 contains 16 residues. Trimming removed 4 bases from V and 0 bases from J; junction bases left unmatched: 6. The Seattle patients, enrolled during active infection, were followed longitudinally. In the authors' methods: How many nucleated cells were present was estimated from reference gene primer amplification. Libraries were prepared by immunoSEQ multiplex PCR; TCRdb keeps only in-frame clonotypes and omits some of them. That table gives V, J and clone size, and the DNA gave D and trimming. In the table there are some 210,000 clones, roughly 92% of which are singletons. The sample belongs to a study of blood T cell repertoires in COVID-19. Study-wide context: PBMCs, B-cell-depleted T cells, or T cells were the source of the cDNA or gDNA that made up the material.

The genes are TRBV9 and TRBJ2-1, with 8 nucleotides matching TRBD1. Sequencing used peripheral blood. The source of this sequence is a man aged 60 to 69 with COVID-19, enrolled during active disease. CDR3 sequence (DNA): TGTGCCAGCAGCCCATGGACAGGGAACTCCTACAATGAGCAGTTCTTC. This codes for CASSPWTGNSYNEQFF.